This is a list of T cell receptor beta chains from one sample in a study of blood T cells in healthy people across ages. TCRdb re-called the 5' RACE reads with MiXCR, one entry per CDR3 protein. The repertoire has about 770,000 distinct CDR3 sequences, 40% to 50% of them found once; the top ten carry about 19%. The sample was blood. Receptors originate from a man aged 55-75 years in good health. Both conserved end residues are part of each CDR3. Fields, in order: clone size, V gene, J gene, D gene, CDR3 DNA, CDR3 protein. D genes are given only for firm matches. Clone size appears in some rows only: once, few, many, or a class for an expanded clone.

-	TRBV7-2	TRBJ1-2	TRBD1	TGTGCCAGCAGCTTAGTTAGGGACAGGGCTATAGATGGCTACACCTTC	CASSLVRDRAIDGYTF
-	TRBV11-2	TRBJ2-3	TRBD2	TGTGCCAGCAACGTAGGAGCGGGAGGGCCAGATACGCAGTATTTT	CASNVGAGGPDTQYF
-	TRBV2	TRBJ2-7	-	TGTGCCAGCACCGCCGTGGCCTTAGGGTCCTACAATGAGCAGTACTTC	CASTAVALGSYNEQYF
few	TRBV21-1	TRBJ2-1	-	TGTGCCAGCAGCAAATCGGTCAACCTGGACAATGAGCAGTTCTTC	CASSKSVNLDNEQFF
-	TRBV7-2	TRBJ2-4	-	TGTGCCAGCACCCGGGGGACCCTCGCCAAAAACATTCAGTACTTC	CASTRGTLAKNIQYF
few	TRBV6-6	TRBJ1-2	-	TGTGCCAGCAGTAAGGGTCGGTTGGATGGCTACACCTTC	CASSKGRLDGYTF
few	TRBV28	TRBJ2-1	-	TGTGCCAGCAGTCCGTCCAGGGTGAGGCGTGAGCAGTTCTTC	CASSPSRVRREQFF
-	TRBV9	TRBJ2-3	TRBD2	TGTGCCAGCAGCGTAGAACTAGCGGGGAGAGATACGCAGTATTTT	CASSVELAGRDTQYF
-	TRBV11-2	TRBJ1-2	TRBD1	TGTGCCAGCAGCCACTTACAGGGGGCGTCTGGCTACACCTTC	CASSHLQGASGYTF
many	TRBV7-3	TRBJ2-1	TRBD2	TGTGCCAGCAGCTCCCAGGCCCTAGCGGGGGTTAATGAGCAGTTCTTC	CASSSQALAGVNEQFF
-	TRBV19	TRBJ1-2	-	TGTGCCAGTAGTATTTTTGCGGTGCATGGAAACTATGGCTACACCTTC	CASSIFAVHGNYGYTF
few	TRBV29-1	TRBJ1-4	-	TGCAGCGTTGAAGATTGGCAGGGGTCTAATGAAAAACTGTTTTTT	CSVEDWQGSNEKLFF
-	TRBV6-2/TRBV6-3	TRBJ2-3	TRBD2	TGTGCCAGCAGTTTTGATCGAGCGGGGGGACCCCATACGCAGTATTTT	CASSFDRAGGPHTQYF
few	TRBV11-2	TRBJ2-1	TRBD2	TGTGCCAGCAGCTTAGATCCTAGCGGGGCTCTAGATGAGCAGTTCTTC	CASSLDPSGALDEQFF
-	TRBV29-1	TRBJ2-5	-	TGCAGCGTCTTAATACTATTTCATCAAGAGACCCAGTACTTC	CSVLILFHQETQYF
few	TRBV7-6	TRBJ2-7	TRBD1	TGTGCCAGCAGCTTAATTTCGGGCGGACAGGGGAGTTACGAGCAGTACTTC	CASSLISGGQGSYEQYF
many	TRBV5-1	TRBJ2-6	-	TGCGCCAGCAGCTTGGGGTTCTCGGGGAACTCTGGGGCCAACGTCCTGACTTTC	CASSLGFSGNSGANVLTF
once	TRBV15	TRBJ2-2	-	TGTGCCACCAGCAGAGAAACTTTTTCAGACGCCGGGGAGCTGTTTTTT	CATSRETFSDAGELFF
few	TRBV9	TRBJ2-3	-	TGTGCCAGCAGCGTAGGGGTCTGGGGACCAGATACGCAGTATTTT	CASSVGVWGPDTQYF
-	TRBV20-1	TRBJ2-1	TRBD1	TGCAATGCTCCGGGACAGGGGGGTAATGAGCAGTTCTTC	CNAPGQGGNEQFF
-	TRBV4-3	TRBJ2-7	TRBD1	TGCGCCAGCAGCCAAGAAACCGGGACAGGGTACGGCGAGCAGTACTTC	CASSQETGTGYGEQYF
few	TRBV29-1	TRBJ1-5	-	TGCAGCGTTGCCCAGGGTAATAGCAATCAGCCCCAGCATTTT	CSVAQGNSNQPQHF
-	TRBV2	TRBJ2-2	TRBD2	TGTGCCACCCACCCGACTAGCGGGGCAAACACCGGGGAGCTGTTTTTT	CATHPTSGANTGELFF
-	TRBV7-9	TRBJ2-2	-	TGTGCCAGCAGCTCCCTCGCGAAGGGTGCGAACACCGGGGAGCTGTTTTTT	CASSSLAKGANTGELFF
few	TRBV20-1	TRBJ2-7	-	TGCAGTGCTAGAGATCAGAGGGTCCTCTCCGAGCAGTACTTC	CSARDQRVLSEQYF
-	TRBV4-1	TRBJ2-7	TRBD1	TGCGCCAGCAGCCAAAGGGCGGTCCTGGACAGGGGAAACGAGCAGTACTTC	CASSQRAVLDRGNEQYF
-	TRBV18	TRBJ2-3	-	TGTGCCAGCTCACAAACACAAGGCCCGGCAGTCACAGATACGCAGTATTTT	CASSQTQGPAVTDTQYF
once	TRBV7-2	TRBJ2-5	-	TGTGCCAGCAGCTGGCTCCATTGGGAGACCCAGTACTTC	CASSWLHWETQYF
-	TRBV27	TRBJ2-7	TRBD1	TGTGCCAGCGGTAGGACAGGCCCGGGGGAGCAGTACTTC	CASGRTGPGEQYF
few	TRBV7-2	TRBJ2-3	TRBD2	TGTGCCAGCAGCTACAATGGCGGGGGGATCACAGATACGCAGTATTTT	CASSYNGGGITDTQYF
-	TRBV6-6	TRBJ1-5	-	TGTGCCAGCTCCCCAGAGGGGTATAGCAATCAGCCCCAGCATTTT	CASSPEGYSNQPQHF
-	TRBV5-1	TRBJ2-1	TRBD2	TGCGCCAGCAGCGCCCCTGGGGCGGGGGGCCTCAATGAGCAGTTCTTC	CASSAPGAGGLNEQFF
once	TRBV5-1	TRBJ2-7	-	TGCGCCAGCAGCTTACAGGGAAACTTCTACGAGCAGTACTTC	CASSLQGNFYEQYF
-	TRBV3-1	TRBJ2-7	-	TGTGCCAGCAGCCAAGCGGGAATTTCTTACGAGCAGTACTTC	CASSQAGISYEQYF
-	TRBV20-1	TRBJ2-3	TRBD2	TGCAGTGCTAGAGATGCCGGCCTAGCGGGGTGCACAGATACGCAGTATTTT	CSARDAGLAGCTDTQYF
many	TRBV20-1	TRBJ1-1	-	TGCAGTGCTAGAGTTAGGGCAGCTATGAACACTGAAGCTTTCTTT	CSARVRAAMNTEAFF
few	TRBV4-3	TRBJ1-1	-	TGCGCCAGCAGCCTGGGGACTCAGAGGACTGAAGCTTTCTTT	CASSLGTQRTEAFF
-	TRBV2	TRBJ2-5	-	TGTGCCAGCAGTGACGCAGGGTACCAAGAGACCCAGTACTTC	CASSDAGYQETQYF
-	TRBV27	TRBJ2-7	TRBD1	TGTGCCAGCAGTTTATGGGGGACAGGGCTATACGAGCAGTACTTC	CASSLWGTGLYEQYF
few	TRBV6-1	TRBJ2-1	-	TGTGCCAGCAGTGCCACCGGGACTGTTTACAATGAGCAGTTCTTC	CASSATGTVYNEQFF
few	TRBV5-1	TRBJ2-1	TRBD1	TGCGCCAGCAGCCAAAACCAGATTGGACAGGACAATGAGCAGTTCTTC	CASSQNQIGQDNEQFF